This T cell receptor (beta chain) originates from a study of Ad26.COV2.S vaccination and SARS-CoV-2 variants. Regarding the study as a whole: Analytic work on TCR breadth and depth might have understated the full extent of total T cell responses.

As to treatment: roughly 19 received Ad26.COV2.S at low or high dose, single or two shots; a few received placebo; per-sample allocation not given. Specimen acquisition occurred on day 63 following the initial vaccine or placebo injection. On this clone itself: The antigen remains undetermined.

The CDR3 has 16 residues. The V end was cut by 3 bases, the J end by 1 base, with 12 bases between. Germline loops: CDR1 SNHLY, CDR2 FYNNEI. TCRdb's table, derived via immunoSEQ multiplex PCR, lists solely in-frame clones and lacks some. There are fewer than 500,000 clones in the sample; approximately 92% occur only once, and around 2.5% lies in the top ten. The TCR was taken from a person aged 18-60 years who received the Ad26.COV2.S COVID-19 vaccine or a placebo. The gene calls are TRBV2 and TRBJ1-4; D possibly corresponds to TRBD1 (5 bases). The material sequenced was peripheral blood, taken in a trial of Ad26.COV2.S vaccine versus placebo. The chain's CDR3 is CASSDPGGRTNEKLFF. CDR3 DNA sequence: TGTGCCAGCAGTGACCCCGGGGGTAGAACTAATGAAAAACTGTTTTTT.